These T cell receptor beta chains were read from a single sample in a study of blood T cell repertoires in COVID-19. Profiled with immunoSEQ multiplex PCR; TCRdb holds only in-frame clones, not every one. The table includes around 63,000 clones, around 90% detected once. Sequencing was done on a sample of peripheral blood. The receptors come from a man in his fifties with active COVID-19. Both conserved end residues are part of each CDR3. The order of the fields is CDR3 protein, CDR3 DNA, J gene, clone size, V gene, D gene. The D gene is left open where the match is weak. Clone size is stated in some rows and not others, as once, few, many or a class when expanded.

CASSRQTGRTDTQYF	TGTGCCAGCAGCCGGCAGACAGGGCGCACAGATACGCAGTATTTT	TRBJ2-3	once	TRBV7-2	TRBD1
CASSTRGYTDTQYF	TGTGCCAGCAGCACCCGGGGGTACACAGATACGCAGTATTTT	TRBJ2-3	once	TRBV7-2	-
CASSYSLLTTDTQYF	TGTGCCAGCAGTTACTCTTTACTTACCACAGATACGCAGTATTTT	TRBJ2-3	-	TRBV6-5	-
CASRLWWGGEYNEQFF	TGTGCCAGCCGCCTTTGGTGGGGAGGAGAGTACAATGAGCAGTTCTTC	TRBJ2-1	-	TRBV5-6	-
CASHSLGTGVANEKLFF	TGTGCCAGCCACTCCCTCGGGACAGGGGTTGCTAATGAAAAACTGTTTTTT	TRBJ1-4	-	TRBV5-6	TRBD1
CAISESANQPQHF	TGTGCCATCAGTGAGTCGGCAAATCAGCCCCAGCATTTT	TRBJ1-5	-	TRBV10-3	-
CASSYHDSFYEQYF	TGTGCCAGCAGCTACCATGACAGCTTCTACGAGCAGTACTTC	TRBJ2-7	-	TRBV3-1/TRBV3-2	-
CASSKTGLGENEQFF	TGTGCCAGCAGCAAGACAGGCCTGGGGGAGAATGAGCAGTTCTTC	TRBJ2-1	-	TRBV2	-
CASSEVGLRGLWNTEAFF	TGTGCCAGCAGTGAAGTAGGGCTCAGGGGATTGTGGAACACTGAAGCTTTCTTT	TRBJ1-1	-	TRBV6-1	-
CASSSNRGPYGYTF	TGTGCCAGCAGCTCGAACAGGGGACCCTATGGCTACACCTTC	TRBJ1-2	few	TRBV11-2	TRBD1
CASSLNIGGGANVLTF	TGTGCCAGCAGCTTAAACATTGGAGGTGGGGCCAACGTCCTGACTTTC	TRBJ2-6	-	TRBV7-3	-
CASSLQGTTNEKLFF	TGTGCCAGCAGCCTTCAGGGTACAACTAATGAAAAACTGTTTTTT	TRBJ1-4	-	TRBV3-1/TRBV3-2	-
CASSLGKGAGDTQYF	TGCGCCAGCAGCTTGGGGAAAGGGGCCGGAGATACGCAGTATTTT	TRBJ2-3	-	TRBV5-1	-
CASRDRGHGYTF	TGTGCCAGCAGAGACAGGGGCCATGGCTACACCTTC	TRBJ1-2	-	TRBV6-5	TRBD1
CSAGQGGGYTF	TGCAGCGCGGGACAGGGAGGGGGCTACACCTTC	TRBJ1-2	-	TRBV29-1	TRBD1
CASSQARTGKHEQYF	TGTGCCAGCAGCCAAGCCAGGACAGGGAAACACGAGCAGTACTTC	TRBJ2-7	once	TRBV3-1/TRBV3-2	TRBD1
CASSYLPGKAFF	TGTGCCAGCAGCTACTTACCGGGGAAAGCTTTCTTT	TRBJ1-1	-	TRBV7-2	-
CASTVGPLQNIQYF	TGTGCCAGCACCGTCGGTCCTTTACAAAACATTCAGTACTTC	TRBJ2-4	-	TRBV6-5	-
CASSFGFSDTQYF	TGTGCCAGCAGCTTCGGTTTTTCGGATACGCAGTATTTT	TRBJ2-3	once	TRBV7-2	-
CASSLAGPANEKLFF	TGTGCCAGCAGCTTGGCTGGGCCAGCTAATGAAAAACTGTTTTTT	TRBJ1-4	-	TRBV5-6	-
CASRAGTSAADTQYF	TGTGCCAGCAGGGCCGGGACTAGCGCAGCAGATACGCAGTATTTT	TRBJ2-3	-	TRBV5-4	TRBD2
CASSQETGGYGYTF	TGCGCCAGCAGCCAAGAGACAGGGGGCTATGGCTACACCTTC	TRBJ1-2	-	TRBV4-1	TRBD1
CASSEERGLNGYTF	TGTGCCAGCAGTGAAGAGCGGGGGCTTAATGGCTACACCTTC	TRBJ1-2	-	TRBV2	-
CASSQGDSYGYTF	TGTGCCAGCAGCCAGGGGGACAGTTATGGCTACACCTTC	TRBJ1-2	once	TRBV4-2	TRBD1
CASRRLAGETQYF	TGTGCCAGCCGTCGACTAGCGGGGGAAACGCAGTATTTT	TRBJ2-3	-	TRBV6-5	TRBD2
CASSYVEGYEQYF	TGTGCCAGCAGTTACGTCGAGGGTTACGAGCAGTACTTC	TRBJ2-7	-	TRBV6-5	-
CAWSPQGQETQYF	TGTGCCTGGAGTCCGCAGGGTCAAGAGACCCAGTACTTC	TRBJ2-5	-	TRBV30	-
CASSLWRGGNEQFF	TGTGCCAGCAGCCTTTGGCGGGGGGGAAATGAGCAGTTCTTC	TRBJ2-1	-	TRBV11-2	TRBD2
CAWRTEGAHQPQHF	TGTGCCTGGCGGACAGAGGGGGCCCATCAGCCCCAGCATTTT	TRBJ1-5	-	TRBV30	TRBD1
CATSRDRTGEQFF	TGTGCCACCAGCAGAGATCGGACAGGTGAGCAGTTCTTC	TRBJ2-1	-	TRBV15	TRBD1
CASSLGPGANVLTF	TGTGCCAGCAGCTTGGGGCCTGGGGCCAACGTCCTGACTTTC	TRBJ2-6	-	TRBV11-2	-
CAAQNINTEAFF	TGTGCTGCACAGAACATAAACACTGAAGCTTTCTTT	TRBJ1-1	-	TRBV15	-
CASRLVRDRGRNTQYF	TGTGCAAGTCGCTTAGTCCGGGACAGGGGGAGAAATACGCAGTATTTT	TRBJ2-3	-	TRBV12-2	-
CASSLAPQGYEQYF	TGTGCCAGCAGCTTAGCCCCTCAGGGCTACGAGCAGTACTTC	TRBJ2-7	-	TRBV11-2	-
CASSPPTSGGTSYNEQFF	TGTGCCAGCAGCCCGCCGACTAGCGGGGGCACGTCCTACAATGAGCAGTTCTTC	TRBJ2-1	-	TRBV7-9	TRBD2
CASSLIPQGLSNEQFF	TGTGCCAGCAGCTTGATCCCCCAGGGATTAAGCAATGAGCAGTTCTTC	TRBJ2-1	-	TRBV5-5	-
CASSQTGTSIQETQYF	TGTGCCAGCAGCCAAACCGGGACTTCTATACAAGAGACCCAGTACTTC	TRBJ2-5	-	TRBV5-6	-
CASSFGGNEKLFF	TGCGCCAGCAGCTTCGGGGGAAATGAAAAACTGTTTTTT	TRBJ1-4	-	TRBV5-1	-
CASSTRSGANVLTF	TGTGCCAGCAGTACTCGCTCTGGGGCCAACGTCCTGACTTTC	TRBJ2-6	-	TRBV2	-
CSVRDRNNYGYTF	TGCAGCGTTCGGGACAGAAATAACTATGGCTACACCTTC	TRBJ1-2	-	TRBV29-1	TRBD1
CASSGGRQLDHEQFF	TGTGCCAGCAGTGGGGGGAGGCAGTTAGATCATGAGCAGTTCTTC	TRBJ2-1	-	TRBV2	-
CASSHRVSGYTF	TGTGCCAGCAGCCACAGGGTCTCAGGCTACACCTTC	TRBJ1-2	-	TRBV3-1/TRBV3-2	-
CASTPPAGLSYEQYF	TGTGCCAGCACACCCCCCGCAGGGTTATCCTACGAGCAGTACTTC	TRBJ2-7	-	TRBV21-1	-
CASRLRGSSYTF	TGTGCCAGCCGTTTAAGGGGTTCGAGCTACACCTTC	TRBJ1-2	once	TRBV7-2	-
CASRFGYEQFF	TGCGCCAGCAGATTCGGGTATGAGCAGTTCTTC	TRBJ2-1	-	TRBV5-1	-
CASSIAGIGEAFF	TGTGCCAGTAGTATAGCGGGGATTGGTGAAGCTTTCTTT	TRBJ1-1	-	TRBV19	-
CASSLGSGVKDTQYF	TGCGCCAGCAGCTTGGGTAGCGGGGTTAAAGATACGCAGTATTTT	TRBJ2-3	-	TRBV5-1	TRBD2
CASSPSQGATEAFF	TGTGCCAGCTCACCGTCACAGGGGGCCACTGAAGCTTTCTTT	TRBJ1-1	-	TRBV18	TRBD1
CASSVDVWDRGHEQYF	TGTGCCAGCAGCGTAGACGTTTGGGACAGGGGCCACGAGCAGTACTTC	TRBJ2-7	-	TRBV9	TRBD1
CATTRRLAPNSRDTQYF	TGTGCCACCACCAGAAGACTAGCCCCTAATTCTAGGGATACGCAGTATTTT	TRBJ2-3	-	TRBV24-1	TRBD2
CASSPGDRGEKLFF	TGTGCCAGCAGCCCGGGGGACCGAGGGGAAAAACTGTTTTTT	TRBJ1-4	-	TRBV3-1/TRBV3-2	-
CASSLKYGGAIWSYEQYF	TGTGCCAGCAGTTTAAAATATGGGGGGGCTATTTGGTCCTACGAGCAGTACTTC	TRBJ2-7	-	TRBV27	-
CASSLQGAVGETQYF	TGTGCCAGCAGCTTACAGGGGGCGGTGGGAGAGACCCAGTACTTC	TRBJ2-5	-	TRBV11-2	TRBD1
CASSESLRNRETGGWANTGELFF	TGCGCCAGCAGTGAGTCGTTAAGGAATCGGGAGACAGGGGGATGGGCGAACACCGGGGAGCTGTTTTTT	TRBJ2-2	-	TRBV10-2	TRBD1